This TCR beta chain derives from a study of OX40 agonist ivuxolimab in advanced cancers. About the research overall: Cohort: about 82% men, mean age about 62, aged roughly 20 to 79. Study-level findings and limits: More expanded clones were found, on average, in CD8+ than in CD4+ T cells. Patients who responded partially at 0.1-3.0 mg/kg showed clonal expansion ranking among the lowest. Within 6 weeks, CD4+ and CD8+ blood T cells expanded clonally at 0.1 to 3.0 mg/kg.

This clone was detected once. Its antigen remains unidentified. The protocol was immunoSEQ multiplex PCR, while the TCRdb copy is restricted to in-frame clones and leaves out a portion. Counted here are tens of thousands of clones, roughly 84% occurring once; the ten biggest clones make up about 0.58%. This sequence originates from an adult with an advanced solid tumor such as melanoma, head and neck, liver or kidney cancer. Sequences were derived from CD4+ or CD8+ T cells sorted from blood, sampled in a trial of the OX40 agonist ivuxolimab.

The CDR3 region has the DNA TGTGCCAGCATCTGGGACAGGGGGTCTAGGAACACTGAAGCTTTCTTT. This codes for CASIWDRGSRNTEAFF. This chain uses TRBV2 with TRBJ1-1; 11 bases agree with TRBD1. V gave up 7 bases and J gave up 1 base; unmatched junction bases: 8. CDR1 SNHLY and CDR2 FYNNEI come from the germline V gene. The CDR3 consists of 16 residues.